The source of this T cell receptor beta chain is a study of regulatory T cells in long-lasting Graves disease. The study's findings and limits: TRBV28, TRBJ1-2 and TRBJ2-5 were favored in persistent disease.

CDR3-region Arm-PCR and iRepertoire HTBI primers produced the TCR beta libraries. One entry per CDR3 protein, called by TCRdb with MiXCR from the multiplex PCR reads. This repertoire shows around 330,000 distinct CDR3 sequences, approximately 20% found once; its top ten account for less than 40%. Germline lookup yields CDR1 SGHVS and CDR2 FNYEAQ. V gave up 0 bases and J gave up 10 bases, with 10 bases separating them. There are 13 residues in the CDR3. Time point specified: newly diagnosed GD, antithyroid drugs for less than 3 months. RNA from PBMCs was the source of the TCR library. Comments on this clonotype: Its specificity is unknown.

The sample in question was peripheral blood mononuclear cells (PBMCs), obtained at new diagnosis, from a patient treated with antithyroid drugs. The rearrangement uses TRBV7-6 and TRBJ2-1; D is undetermined. The clonotype was recovered from a female donor with Graves disease. The CDR3 DNA follows: TGTGCCAGCAGCTTAGCCGGAGCGAGAGAGCAGTTCTTC. It specifies CASSLAGAREQFF. Filled out from reference TRBV7-6 and TRBJ2-1, the complete variable domain reads GAGVSQSPRYKVTKRGQDVALRCDPISGHVSLYWYRQALGQGPEFLTYFNYEAQQDKSGLPNDRFSAERPEGSISTLTIQRTEQRDSAMYRCASSLAGAREQFFGPGTRLTVL.